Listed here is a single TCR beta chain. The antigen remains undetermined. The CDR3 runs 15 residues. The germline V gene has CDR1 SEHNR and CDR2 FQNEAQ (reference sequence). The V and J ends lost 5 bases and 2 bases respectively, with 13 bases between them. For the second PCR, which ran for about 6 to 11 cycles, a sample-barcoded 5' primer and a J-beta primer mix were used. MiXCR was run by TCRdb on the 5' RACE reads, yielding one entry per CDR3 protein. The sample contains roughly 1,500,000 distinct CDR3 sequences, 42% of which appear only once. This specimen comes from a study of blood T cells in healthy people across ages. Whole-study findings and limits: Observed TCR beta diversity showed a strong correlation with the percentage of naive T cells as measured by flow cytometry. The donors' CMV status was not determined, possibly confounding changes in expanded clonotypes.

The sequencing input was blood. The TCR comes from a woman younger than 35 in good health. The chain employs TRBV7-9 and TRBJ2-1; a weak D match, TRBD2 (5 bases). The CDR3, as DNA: TGTGCCAGCAGCCCCCGACTAAACCCCTACAATGAGCAGTTCTTC. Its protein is CASSPRLNPYNEQFF. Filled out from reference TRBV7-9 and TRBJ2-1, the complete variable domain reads DTGVSQNPRHKITKRGQNVTFRCDPISEHNRLYWYRQTLGQGPEFLTYFQNEAQLEKSRLLSDRFSAERPKGSFSTLEIQRTEQGDSAMYLCASSPRLNPYNEQFFGPGTRLTVL.